This is a list of T cell receptor beta chains from one sample in a study of blood T cell repertoires in COVID-19. Sequencing used immunoSEQ multiplex PCR; TCRdb keeps in-frame clones, though not all of them. The sample lists approximately 300,000 clones; 85% were seen once. The material sequenced was PBMCs or T cells enriched from blood (not recorded which). The source of these receptors is a woman aged 30 to 39 who had been exposed to COVID-19. Each CDR3 is given with its conserved first and last residue. The D gene is left open where the match is weak. Rows give clone size only sometimes, using once, few, many, or a class for an expanded clone.

D gene	clone size	V gene	J gene	CDR3 DNA	CDR3 protein
.	.	TRBV27	TRBJ1-6	TGTGCCAGCAGTTTACCCCCGGGGGGGGGTAGGTACTCCTATAATTCACCCCTCCACTTT	CASSLPPGGGRYSYNSPLHF
.	few	TRBV30	TRBJ1-1	TGTGCCTGGAATCGGGGGATTGGGGCTTTCTTT	CAWNRGIGAFF
TRBD2	.	TRBV7-3	TRBJ2-3	TGTGCCAGCAGCTCCTGGACTAGTAGCACAGATACGCAGTATTTT	CASSSWTSSTDTQYF
.	.	TRBV21-1	TRBJ1-4	TGTGCCAGCAGCACTAAAATGGGGGCCGGCGCAACTAATGAAAAACTGTTTTTT	CASSTKMGAGATNEKLFF
TRBD1	.	TRBV30	TRBJ2-2	TGTGCCTGGAGTGCCGGGACAGGGAACACCGGGGAGCTGTTTTTT	CAWSAGTGNTGELFF
.	.	TRBV19	TRBJ1-6	TGTGCCAGTAGTCAACCCCGAACAGGCTATAATTCACCCCTCCACTTT	CASSQPRTGYNSPLHF
.	.	TRBV2	TRBJ2-3	TGTGCCAGCAGTGCCCGGGGGGGACAGACAGATACGCAGTATTTT	CASSARGGQTDTQYF
TRBD1	.	TRBV5-1	TRBJ1-2	TGCGCCAGCAGCTCTTCCGGGACAGGGGGCTATGGCTACACCTTC	CASSSSGTGGYGYTF
TRBD1	.	TRBV20-1	TRBJ1-5	TGCAGTGCTAGTGGGGGACAGGCCAGCAATCAGCCCCAGCATTTT	CSASGGQASNQPQHF
.	.	TRBV28	TRBJ1-1	TGTGCCAATGGACGGCCCGGGGTGGGTGAAGCTTTCTTT	CANGRPGVGEAFF
TRBD1	few	TRBV4-2	TRBJ1-1	TGTGCCAGCAGCCAAGAAAGGGGACAGGGAGGTTTCACTGAAGCTTTCTTT	CASSQERGQGGFTEAFF
.	.	TRBV4-3	TRBJ1-3	TGCGCCAGCAGCCAAGACAGGGATGCTGGAAACACCATATATTTT	CASSQDRDAGNTIYF
.	once	TRBV11-2	TRBJ1-2	TGTGCCAGCAGCTTAGGAGGGAGCTATGGCTACACCTTC	CASSLGGSYGYTF
TRBD1	.	TRBV6-6	TRBJ1-1	TGTGCCAGCAGTCCCCTTTACCGGACAGGAGCGAACACTGAAGCTTTCTTT	CASSPLYRTGANTEAFF
TRBD1	few	TRBV19	TRBJ1-5	TGTGCCAGTAGTACATGGACAGGGGGAGAAGGCAATCAGCCCCAGCATTTT	CASSTWTGGEGNQPQHF
TRBD2	.	TRBV5-1	TRBJ2-7	TGCGCCAGCAGCCGGGGGGCGGGAGGGACCTACGAGCAGTACTTC	CASSRGAGGTYEQYF
.	.	TRBV5-4	TRBJ1-2	TGTGCCAGCAGCTCAACTACAGGGATCTCGAAAGGCTACACCTTC	CASSSTTGISKGYTF
TRBD1	few	TRBV7-2	TRBJ1-6	TGTGCCAGCAGCCCCAGACAGGGGGAGAGTTCACCCCTCCACTTT	CASSPRQGESSPLHF
TRBD1	.	TRBV5-6	TRBJ2-1	TGTGCCAGCAGCCGATGGACAGGCCTCAATGAGCAGTTCTTC	CASSRWTGLNEQFF
TRBD1	.	TRBV12-3/TRBV12-4	TRBJ2-7	TGTGCCAGCAGTTTTACAGGGGGTGGAGAGCAGTACTTC	CASSFTGGGEQYF
TRBD1	.	TRBV6-5	TRBJ1-5	TGTGCCAGCAAGTGGGGACAGATCGGTCATCAGCCCCAGCATTTT	CASKWGQIGHQPQHF
TRBD1	.	TRBV28	TRBJ2-2	TGTGCCAGCAGTTTGCCAGGGGGTGTTTCCGGGGAGCTGTTTTTT	CASSLPGGVSGELFF
TRBD1	once	TRBV19	TRBJ1-1	TGTGCCAGTAGCCTACAGGGGGCGAAGGGTACTGAAGCTTTCTTT	CASSLQGAKGTEAFF
TRBD1	.	TRBV24-1	TRBJ2-3	TGTGCCACCAGTTTACAGGGGAAGGCGCAGTATTTT	CATSLQGKAQYF
TRBD1	.	TRBV28	TRBJ1-2	TGTGCCAGCAGTTTATATCCAGGGGGCTATGGCTACACCTTC	CASSLYPGGYGYTF
.	.	TRBV3-1/TRBV3-2	TRBJ2-3	TGTGCCAGCAGCCAAGTCGACAGTACCGATACGCAGTATTTT	CASSQVDSTDTQYF
TRBD2	.	TRBV5-1	TRBJ2-2	TGCGCCAGCAGCTCACAACTAGCGATCACCGGGGAGCTGTTTTTT	CASSSQLAITGELFF
TRBD2	.	TRBV27	TRBJ2-7	TGTGCCAGCAGTTCGATCGGGAGGACCTATGAGCAGTACTTC	CASSSIGRTYEQYF
.	.	TRBV28	TRBJ2-7	TGTGCCAGCAGTTTTAGATACGAGCAGTACTTC	CASSFRYEQYF
TRBD2	.	TRBV9	TRBJ2-7	TGTGCCAGCAGCCCCGCGGGGGGGACCTACGAGCAGTACTTC	CASSPAGGTYEQYF
.	once	TRBV30	TRBJ1-1	TGTGCCTGGAGTCCGTCCTGGCAGGGCGTAATCGGGCACACTGAAGCTTTCTTT	CAWSPSWQGVIGHTEAFF
.	once	TRBV21-1	TRBJ2-7	TGTGCCAGCACCAAAAACCCGGGACTAGTTCCCGAGCAGTACTTC	CASTKNPGLVPEQYF